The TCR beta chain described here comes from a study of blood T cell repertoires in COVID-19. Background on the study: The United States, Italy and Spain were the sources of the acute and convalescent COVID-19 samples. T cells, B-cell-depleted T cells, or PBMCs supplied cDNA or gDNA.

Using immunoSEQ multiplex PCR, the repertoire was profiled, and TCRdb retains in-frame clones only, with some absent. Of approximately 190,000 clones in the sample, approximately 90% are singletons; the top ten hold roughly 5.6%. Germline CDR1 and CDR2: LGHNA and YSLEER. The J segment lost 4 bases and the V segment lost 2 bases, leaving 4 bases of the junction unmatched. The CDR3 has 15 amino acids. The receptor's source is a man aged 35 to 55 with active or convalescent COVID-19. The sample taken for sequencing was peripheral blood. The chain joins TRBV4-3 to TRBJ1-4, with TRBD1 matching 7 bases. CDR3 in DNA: TGCGCCAGCAGCCAATTGGGACAGATTAATGAAAAACTGTTTTTT. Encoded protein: CASSQLGQINEKLFF.